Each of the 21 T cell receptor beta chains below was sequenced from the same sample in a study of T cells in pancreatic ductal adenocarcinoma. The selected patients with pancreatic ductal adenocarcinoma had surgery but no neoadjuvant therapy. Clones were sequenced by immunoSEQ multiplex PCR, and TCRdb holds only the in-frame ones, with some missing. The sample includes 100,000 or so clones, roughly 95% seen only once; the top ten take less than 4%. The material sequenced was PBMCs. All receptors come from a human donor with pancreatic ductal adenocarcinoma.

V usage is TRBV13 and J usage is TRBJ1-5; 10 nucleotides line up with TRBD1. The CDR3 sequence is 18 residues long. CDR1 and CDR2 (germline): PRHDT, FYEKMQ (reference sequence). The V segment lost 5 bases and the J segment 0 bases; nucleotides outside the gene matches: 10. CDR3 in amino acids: CASSRRTGGTYSNQPQHF. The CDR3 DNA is TGTGCCAGCAGCCGGAGGACAGGGGGGACTTATAGCAATCAGCCCCAGCATTTT.

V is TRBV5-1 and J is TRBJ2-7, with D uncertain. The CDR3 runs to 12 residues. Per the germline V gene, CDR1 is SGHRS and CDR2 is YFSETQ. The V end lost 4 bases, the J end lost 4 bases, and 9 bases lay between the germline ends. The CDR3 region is CASSRGKYEQYF. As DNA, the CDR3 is TGCGCCAGCAGCCGAGGTAAATACGAGCAGTACTTC.

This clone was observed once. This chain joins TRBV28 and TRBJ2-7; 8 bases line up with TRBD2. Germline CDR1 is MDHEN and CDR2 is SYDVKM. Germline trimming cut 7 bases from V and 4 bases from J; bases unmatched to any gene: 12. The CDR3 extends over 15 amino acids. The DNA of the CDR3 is TGTGCCAGCACCTCAACAGGACTAGCTTCTTACGAGCAGTACTTC. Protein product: CASTSTGLASYEQYF.

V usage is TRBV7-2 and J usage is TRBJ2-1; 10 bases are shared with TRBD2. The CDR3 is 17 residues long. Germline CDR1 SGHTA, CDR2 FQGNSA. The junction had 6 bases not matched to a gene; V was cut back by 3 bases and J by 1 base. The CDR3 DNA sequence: TGTGCCAGCAGCTTTTCCGCTAGCGGGAGTTCCTACAATGAGCAGTTCTTC. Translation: CASSFSASGSSYNEQFF.

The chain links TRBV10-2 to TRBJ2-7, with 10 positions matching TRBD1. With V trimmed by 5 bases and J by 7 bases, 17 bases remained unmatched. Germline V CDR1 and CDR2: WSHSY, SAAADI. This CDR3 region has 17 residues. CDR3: CASSLHRQGAGAREQYF. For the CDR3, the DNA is TGCGCCAGCAGTCTCCATCGACAGGGGGCCGGGGCTCGTGAGCAGTACTTC.

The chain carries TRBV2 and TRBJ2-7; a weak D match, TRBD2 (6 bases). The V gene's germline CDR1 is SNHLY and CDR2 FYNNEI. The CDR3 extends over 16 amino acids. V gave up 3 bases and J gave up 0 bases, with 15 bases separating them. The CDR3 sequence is CASSDYTGETSYEQYF. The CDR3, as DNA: TGTGCCAGCAGTGATTATACGGGAGAAACCTCCTACGAGCAGTACTTC.

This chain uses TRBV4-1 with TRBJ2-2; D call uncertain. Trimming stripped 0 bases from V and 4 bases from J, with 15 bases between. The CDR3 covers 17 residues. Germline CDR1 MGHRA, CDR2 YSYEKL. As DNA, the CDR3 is TGCGCCAGCAGCCAAGATCGCGGTTCAATGGGCACCGGGGAGCTGTTTTTT. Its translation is CASSQDRGSMGTGELFF.

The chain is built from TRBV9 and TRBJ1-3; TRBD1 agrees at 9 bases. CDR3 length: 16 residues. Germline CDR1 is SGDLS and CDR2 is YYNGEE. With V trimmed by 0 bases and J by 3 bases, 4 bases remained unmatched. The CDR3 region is CASSVGRDRDGNTIYF. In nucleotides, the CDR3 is TGTGCCAGCAGCGTAGGTAGGGACAGGGATGGAAACACCATATATTTT.

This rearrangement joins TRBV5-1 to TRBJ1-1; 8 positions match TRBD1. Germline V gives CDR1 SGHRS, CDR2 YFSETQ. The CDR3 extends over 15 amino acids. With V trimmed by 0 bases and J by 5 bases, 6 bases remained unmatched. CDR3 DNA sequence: TGCGCCAGCAGCTTGGAAGGACAGGGAGGGACTGAAGCTTTCTTT. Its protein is CASSLEGQGGTEAFF.

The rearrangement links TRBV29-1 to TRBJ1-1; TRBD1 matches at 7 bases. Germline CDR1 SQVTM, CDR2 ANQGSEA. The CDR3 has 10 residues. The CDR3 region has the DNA TGCAGGGTGCGCAGGGGGGAAGCTTTCTTT. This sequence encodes CRVRRGEAFF.

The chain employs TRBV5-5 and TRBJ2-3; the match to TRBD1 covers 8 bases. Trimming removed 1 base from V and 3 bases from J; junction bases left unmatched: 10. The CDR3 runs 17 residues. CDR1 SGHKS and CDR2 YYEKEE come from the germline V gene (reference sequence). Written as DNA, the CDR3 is TGTGCCAGCAGCTTGCGCGGGTCAGGGGGCATTACAGATACGCAGTATTTT. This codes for CASSLRGSGGITDTQYF.

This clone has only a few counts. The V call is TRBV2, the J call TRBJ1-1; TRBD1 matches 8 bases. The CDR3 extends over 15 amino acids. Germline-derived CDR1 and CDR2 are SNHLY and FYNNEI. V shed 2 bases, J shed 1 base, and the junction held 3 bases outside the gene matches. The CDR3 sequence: CASSEQGARNTEAFF. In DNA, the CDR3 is TGTGCCAGCAGTGAACAGGGGGCCAGGAACACTGAAGCTTTCTTT.

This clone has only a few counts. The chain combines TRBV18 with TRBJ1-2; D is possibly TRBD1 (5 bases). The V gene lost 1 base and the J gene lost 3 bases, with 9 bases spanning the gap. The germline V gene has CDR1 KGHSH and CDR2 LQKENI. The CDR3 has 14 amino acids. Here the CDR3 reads CASSPLEGDYGYTF. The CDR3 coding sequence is TGTGCCAGCTCACCACTCGAAGGGGACTATGGCTACACCTTC.

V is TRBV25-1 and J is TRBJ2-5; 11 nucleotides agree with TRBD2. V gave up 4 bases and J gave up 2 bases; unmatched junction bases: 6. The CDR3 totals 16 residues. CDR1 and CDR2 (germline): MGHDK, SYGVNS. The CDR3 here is CASSGLAGGKQETQYF. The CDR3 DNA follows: TGTGCCAGCAGTGGTCTAGCGGGGGGAAAACAAGAGACCCAGTACTTC. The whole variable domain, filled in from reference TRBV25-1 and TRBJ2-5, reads EADIYQTPRYLVIGTGKKITLECSQTMGHDKMYWYQQDPGMELHLIHYSYGVNSTEKGDLSSESTVSRIRTEHFPLTLESARPSHTSQYLCASSGLAGGKQETQYFGPGTRLLVL.

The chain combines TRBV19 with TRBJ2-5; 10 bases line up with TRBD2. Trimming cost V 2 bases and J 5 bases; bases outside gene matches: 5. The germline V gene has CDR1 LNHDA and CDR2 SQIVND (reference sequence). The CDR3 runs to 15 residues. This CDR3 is CASSIMSGRVETQYF. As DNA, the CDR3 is TGTGCCAGTAGTATAATGAGCGGGAGGGTTGAGACCCAGTACTTC. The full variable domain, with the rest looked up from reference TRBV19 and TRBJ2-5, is DGGITQSPKYLFRKEGQNVTLSCEQNLNHDAMYWYRQDPGQGLRLIYYSQIVNDFQKGDIAEGYSVSREKKESFPLTVTSAQKNPTAFYLCASSIMSGRVETQYFGPGTRLLVL.

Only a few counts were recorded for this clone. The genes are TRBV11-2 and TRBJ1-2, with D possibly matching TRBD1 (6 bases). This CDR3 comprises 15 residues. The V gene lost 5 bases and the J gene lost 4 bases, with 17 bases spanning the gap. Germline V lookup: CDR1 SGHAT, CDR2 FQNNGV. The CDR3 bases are TGTGCCAGCAGCATCTCCGGGACATCACTCTATGGCTACACCTTC. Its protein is CASSISGTSLYGYTF.

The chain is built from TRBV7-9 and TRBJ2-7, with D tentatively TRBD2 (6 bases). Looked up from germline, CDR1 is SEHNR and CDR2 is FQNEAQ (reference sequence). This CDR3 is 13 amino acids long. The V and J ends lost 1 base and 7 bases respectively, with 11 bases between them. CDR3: CASSLVGGREQYF. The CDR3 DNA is TGTGCCAGCAGCTTAGTAGGAGGGCGAGAGCAGTACTTC.

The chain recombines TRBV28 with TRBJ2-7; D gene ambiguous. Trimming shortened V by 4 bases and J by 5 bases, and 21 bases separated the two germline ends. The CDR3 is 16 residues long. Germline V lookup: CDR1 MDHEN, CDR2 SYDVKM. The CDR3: CASSSTYSLGVNEQYF. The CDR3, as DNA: TGTGCCAGCAGTTCCACATATAGTTTAGGAGTGAACGAGCAGTACTTC.

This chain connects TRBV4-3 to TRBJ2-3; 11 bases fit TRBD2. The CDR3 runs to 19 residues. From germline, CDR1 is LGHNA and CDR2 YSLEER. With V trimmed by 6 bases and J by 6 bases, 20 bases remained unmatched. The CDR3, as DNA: TGCGCCAGCAGTAGCGGGAGGGCCAGTCACGGCCCCGGTGTTGATACGCAGTATTTT. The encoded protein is CASSSGRASHGPGVDTQYF.

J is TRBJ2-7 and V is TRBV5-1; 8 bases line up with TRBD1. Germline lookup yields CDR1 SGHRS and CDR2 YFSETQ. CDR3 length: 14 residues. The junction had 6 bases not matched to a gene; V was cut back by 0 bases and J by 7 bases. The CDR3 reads CASSLVADRVEQYF. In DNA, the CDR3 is TGCGCCAGCAGCTTGGTTGCGGACAGGGTAGAGCAGTACTTC.

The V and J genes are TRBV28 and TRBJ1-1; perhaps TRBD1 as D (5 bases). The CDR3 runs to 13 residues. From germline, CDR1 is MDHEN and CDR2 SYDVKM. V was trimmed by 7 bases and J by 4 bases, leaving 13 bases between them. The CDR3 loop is CASKVGQGTEAFF. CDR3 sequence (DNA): TGTGCCAGCAAGGTGGGGCAGGGCACTGAAGCTTTCTTT. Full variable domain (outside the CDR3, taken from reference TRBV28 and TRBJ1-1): DVKVTQSSRYLVKRTGEKVFLECVQDMDHENMFWYRQDPGLGLRLIYFSYDVKMKEKGDIPEGYSVSREKKERFSLILESASTNQTSMYLCASKVGQGTEAFFGQGTRLTVV.